Described below is a single T cell receptor beta chain sequence and its context. Its antigen is not identified. The sample originates from a study of T cells in Graves' hyperthyroidism and ophthalmopathy. Study-wide background: Peripheral blood was acquired at first diagnosis, ahead of any therapy whatsoever. Whole-study findings and limits: Appearing also in blood were most of the thyroid clonotypes expanded above 0.001.

The CDR3 regions of TCR beta were amplified from RNA transcripts. The primer set for the first-round RT-PCR of the TCR CDR3 was HTBI. TCRdb re-analysed the multiplex PCR reads in MiXCR, keeping a single row per CDR3 protein. The sample yields about 620,000 distinct CDR3 sequences, under 20% seen once. It was uncontrolled infection, other autoimmune disease, pregnancy or lactation that excluded patients. Isolation of PBMCs was performed on approximately 10 ml fresh peripheral blood. This CDR3 is built from 14 residues. Between the trimmed V and J ends, which lost 2 bases and 3 bases, there was a span of 11 bases. The germline gives CDR1 SGHAT, CDR2 FQDESV (reference sequence).

Material for sequencing was blood. This rearrangement joins TRBV11-1 to TRBJ2-7, with a possible D match to TRBD2 (5 bases). This TCR derives from a woman under 40 with Graves' hyperthyroidism. The CDR3 DNA sequence: TGTGCCAGCAGCTTACGTTTTCGGGGCTACGAGCAGTACTTC. Protein sequence: CASSLRFRGYEQYF. Drawing the rest from reference TRBV11-1 and TRBJ2-7, the complete variable domain is EAEVAQSPRYKITEKSQAVAFWCDPISGHATLYWYRQILGQGPELLVQFQDESVVDDSQLPKDRFSAERLKGVDSTLKIQPAELGDSAMYLCASSLRFRGYEQYFGPGTRLTVT.